The 9 T cell receptor beta chains given below trace back to one sample, sequenced in a study of a mutant IDH1 vaccine in newly diagnosed glioma. Assay used: immunoSEQ multiplex PCR; TCRdb lists only in-frame clones, some missing. Among approximately 52,000 clones listed, over 65% were seen once. Time point noted: baseline, week 1 (first vaccination visit). Noted treatment: pre-vaccination baseline after standard-of-care therapy. The source material was PBMCs, sampled from a glioma patient treated with radiotherapy, temozolomide or both. These receptors were collected from a woman between 35 and 50 years old with glioma.

The chain is built from TRBV6-5 and TRBJ2-7; D not resolved. V was trimmed by 0 bases and J by 1 base, leaving 10 bases between them. This CDR3 region has 15 residues. Germline values: CDR1 MNHEY, CDR2 SVGAGI. CDR3 sequence (DNA): TGTGCCAGCAGTTACTCGTGGGAAGGGTCCTACGAGCAGTACTTC. Encoded protein: CASSYSWEGSYEQYF.

The chain combines TRBV7-8 with TRBJ2-7; the D call may be TRBD1 or TRBD2 (6 bases each). Germline V gene lookup returns CDR1 SGHVS and CDR2 FQNEAQ. The CDR3 contains 15 residues. V was clipped by 5 bases and J by 3 bases, with 17 bases between them. This chain's CDR3 is CASSLGGTHLYEQYF. The CDR3 DNA is TGTGCCAGCAGCCTGGGGGGCACACACCTCTACGAGCAGTACTTC.

This chain links TRBV29-1 with TRBJ2-5; a weak D match, TRBD2 (5 bases). The CDR3 length is 15 residues. V gave up 1 base and J gave up 4 bases, with 16 bases separating them. Germline-derived CDR1 and CDR2 are SQVTM and ANQGSEA. The CDR3 is CSVEGGADPGETQYF. DNA for the CDR3: TGCAGCGTTGAAGGAGGAGCGGACCCAGGAGAGACCCAGTACTTC.

The gene calls are TRBV16 and TRBJ1-4; the D is unclear. V was shortened by 1 base and J by 7 bases, with 16 bases between the two germline ends. Germline lookup yields CDR1 KGHSY and CDR2 FQNENV. The length of the CDR3 is 16 residues. The DNA for the CDR3 is TGTGCCAGCAGCCAATTCGCAGGTTGGCCGAGTGAAAAACTGTTTTTT. This sequence encodes CASSQFAGWPSEKLFF.

CDR3 residues: CASSVGVGTYGYTF. The CDR3 DNA follows: TGTGCCAGCAGCGTAGGGGTAGGGACCTATGGCTACACCTTC. The J gene is TRBJ1-2, the V gene TRBV9; TRBD1 might be the D (5 bases). V was pared by 0 bases and J by 4 bases, with 10 bases between. The CDR3 length is 14 residues. CDR1 and CDR2 from the germline V gene are SGDLS and YYNGEE.

V gene TRBV30 combines with J gene TRBJ1-2; no reliable D call. The germline gives CDR1 GTSNPN, CDR2 SVGIG (reference sequence). CDR3 length: 12 residues. V was cut by 0 bases and J by 3 bases, with 5 bases left in between. The CDR3 reads CAWSVQYYGYTF. For the CDR3, the DNA is TGTGCCTGGAGTGTTCAGTACTATGGCTACACCTTC.

This clone was detected only once. The CDR3 nucleotides read TGTGCCAGCAAAACGGGGGGTTACACTGAAGCTTTCTTT. Its translation: CASKTGGYTEAFF. The chain carries TRBV6-5 and TRBJ1-1, with D perhaps matching TRBD1 (5 bases). This CDR3 is 13 amino acids long. V shed 7 bases and J shed 3 bases, with 12 bases lying between them. The germline V gene encodes CDR1 MNHEY and CDR2 SVGAGI.

This clone was seen a few times. The chain combines TRBV6-5 with TRBJ1-1, with D maybe TRBD1 (5 bases). V lost 11 bases and J 4 bases, leaving 11 bases between the germline ends. Looked up from germline, CDR1 is MNHEY and CDR2 is SVGAGI. The CDR3 is 11 amino acids. The CDR3, as DNA: TGTGCCTCAGGGAAGGGCACTGAAGCTTTCTTT. Translating gives CASGKGTEAFF.

The rearrangement links TRBV2 to TRBJ2-5; 8 bases map to TRBD2. Germline trimming cut 3 bases from V and 7 bases from J; bases unmatched to any gene: 10. This CDR3 comprises 15 residues. Germline V gives CDR1 SNHLY, CDR2 FYNNEI. The CDR3 DNA reads TGTGCCAGCAGTGAGTTCGGTAGCGGGGAAGGGACCCAGTACTTC. It translates to CASSEFGSGEGTQYF.